What follows are 15 T cell receptor beta chains derived from one specimen sequenced in a study of blood T cells in healthy people across ages. Primers used in a second PCR of about 7 to 12 cycles were a sample-barcoded 5' primer and a J-beta primer mix. From the 5' RACE reads, TCRdb called clonotypes with MiXCR, one entry per CDR3 protein. The profile shows approximately 810,000 distinct CDR3 sequences, roughly 40% of them singletons. Sequencing was performed on blood. Every receptor here comes from a man between 18 and 29 years old in good health.

The sample holds a few counts of this clonotype. The gene calls are TRBV12-3 or TRBV12-4 and TRBJ1-1; D remains ambiguous. The CDR3 spans 15 residues. The V end was cut by 1 base, the J end by 1 base, with 10 bases between. The CDR3 protein is CASSLDGRQNTEAFF. In nucleotides, the CDR3 is TGTGCCAGCAGTTTAGATGGACGGCAGAACACTGAAGCTTTCTTT.

V usage is TRBV28 and J usage is TRBJ2-6; unclear D gene. Germline lookup yields CDR1 MDHEN and CDR2 SYDVKM. Between the trimmed V and J ends, which lost 3 bases and 0 bases, there was a span of 21 bases. The CDR3 is made up of 20 amino acids. CDR3 protein: CASSLYGYGRAHSGANVLTF. As DNA, the CDR3 is TGTGCCAGCAGTTTGTATGGGTATGGCAGAGCTCACTCTGGGGCCAACGTCCTGACTTTC.

This chain joins TRBV7-2 and TRBJ2-5; 7 bases are a match to TRBD2. J gave up 5 bases and V 6 bases, and 12 bases lay outside the gene matches. Germline V gene lookup returns CDR1 SGHTA and CDR2 FQGNSA. CDR3 length equals 15 residues. This CDR3 reads CASRRRGTERETQYF. CDR3 coding DNA: TGTGCCAGCAGACGGCGGGGGACGGAAAGGGAGACCCAGTACTTC.

This clonotype was detected a few times. V is TRBV14 and J is TRBJ1-4, with D unresolved. CDR1 is SGHDN, CDR2 FVKESK, per germline. Trimming stripped 5 bases from V and 3 bases from J, with 10 bases between. CDR3 length equals 14 residues. The CDR3 here is CASSTPGSNEKLFF. The CDR3 DNA follows: TGTGCCAGCAGCACCCCGGGGTCTAATGAAAAACTGTTTTTT.

The rearrangement joins TRBV4-2 to TRBJ1-6; D gene ambiguous. The germline V gene has CDR1 LGHNA and CDR2 YNFKEQ. This CDR3 has 15 residues. The V end lost 1 base, the J end lost 5 bases, and 9 bases lay between the germline ends. This CDR3 is CASSQVAGDNSPLHF. The CDR3 DNA reads as TGTGCCAGCAGCCAAGTGGCAGGTGATAATTCACCCCTCCACTTT.

The rearrangement links TRBV5-1 to TRBJ1-2; the D gene is possibly TRBD1 (5 bases). The CDR3 consists of 15 residues. CDR1 SGHRS and CDR2 YFSETQ come from the germline V gene. Trimming cost V 4 bases and J 3 bases, with 16 bases left between them. For the CDR3, the DNA is TGCGCCAGCAGCCCACGGGACCCCGAGGACTATGGCTACACCTTC. As protein: CASSPRDPEDYGYTF.

The gene calls are TRBV6-6 and TRBJ1-3, with 7 bases aligning to TRBD1. J was trimmed by 0 bases and V by 6 bases; bases with no gene match: 5. The germline CDR1 and CDR2 sequences are MNHNY and SVGAGI (reference sequence). The CDR3 spans 15 residues. The CDR3 nucleotides read TGTGCCAGCAGCATCGGGACAGACTCTGGAAACACCATATATTTT. Its protein is CASSIGTDSGNTIYF.

As for this clonotype: An end of the junction does not agree with germline; a read error may underlie this. The chain recombines TRBV12-3 or TRBV12-4 with TRBJ2-7; TRBD1 matches at 7 bases. The CDR3 is 15 amino acids. CDR3 loop: CAGSVRDRKSYEQYF. The CDR3 nucleotides read TGTGCCGGCAGTGTAAGGGACAGAAAGTCCTACGAGCAGTACTTC.

V is TRBV7-2 and J is TRBJ1-1, with a weak D call TRBD1 (6 bases). CDR1 and CDR2 (germline): SGHTA, FQGNSA. Trimming shortened V by 5 bases and J by 3 bases, and 10 bases separated the two germline ends. CDR3 length: 13 amino acids. CDR3 amino acids: CASSPGQYTEAFF. In DNA, the CDR3 is TGTGCCAGCAGCCCCGGACAGTACACTGAAGCTTTCTTT.

This chain links TRBV7-9 with TRBJ2-3; D perhaps matches TRBD1 (6 bases). Germline values: CDR1 SEHNR, CDR2 FQNEAQ (reference sequence). The CDR3 is 14 amino acids. V lost 3 bases to trimming and J lost 4 bases, with 11 bases between them. CDR3 in DNA: TGTGCCAGCAGCTTGGGGGCCAGGGCAGATACGCAGTATTTT. Its translation is CASSLGARADTQYF.

This clonotype appeared a single time. This rearrangement joins TRBV5-1 to TRBJ2-1, with D tentatively TRBD1 (7 bases). This CDR3 is built from 15 residues. CDR1 and CDR2 (germline): SGHRS, YFSETQ. The V end lost 4 bases, the J end lost 8 bases, and 19 bases lay between the germline ends. The chain's CDR3 is CASSPRQGLTYEQFF. CDR3 nucleotide sequence: TGCGCCAGCAGCCCAAGACAGGGACTTACATATGAGCAGTTCTTC.

The chain recombines TRBV4-1 with TRBJ1-6; no firm D call. CDR3 length: 15 residues. Between the trimmed V and J ends, which lost 0 bases and 7 bases, there was a span of 10 bases. CDR1 MGHRA and CDR2 YSYEKL come from the germline V gene. The CDR3: CASSQERTGNSPLHF. Here the CDR3 DNA reads TGCGCCAGCAGCCAAGAAAGGACGGGGAATTCACCCCTCCACTTT.

The chain couples TRBV4-3 to TRBJ1-1; D not certain. From germline, CDR1 is LGHNA and CDR2 YSLEER. This CDR3 region has 13 residues. Trimming cost V 3 bases and J 5 bases, with 10 bases left between them. The CDR3 sequence is CASSQGQKTEAFF. Here the CDR3 DNA reads TGCGCCAGCAGCCAGGGCCAGAAGACTGAAGCTTTCTTT.

This clonotype has ten or more counts. The chain is built from TRBV6-5 and TRBJ2-7, with D uncertain. V gave up 5 bases and J gave up 0 bases, with 14 bases separating them. Germline V gene sequence: CDR1 MNHEY, CDR2 SVGAGI. The length of the CDR3 is 15 residues. CDR3 nucleotides: TGTGCCAGCAGTCCTCTCCCAGGAGTCTCCTACGAGCAGTACTTC. Its translation is CASSPLPGVSYEQYF.

This clonotype was recorded at least ten times. The V call is TRBV5-6, the J call TRBJ2-3; no reliable D call. The CDR3 is 15 residues long. CDR1 and CDR2 from the germline V gene are SGHDT and YYEEEE. V was cut by 5 bases and J by 4 bases, with 17 bases left in between. The CDR3 DNA follows: TGTGCCAGCAGTACGGACGAGCGTGGGGCAGATACGCAGTATTTT. Protein sequence: CASSTDERGADTQYF.